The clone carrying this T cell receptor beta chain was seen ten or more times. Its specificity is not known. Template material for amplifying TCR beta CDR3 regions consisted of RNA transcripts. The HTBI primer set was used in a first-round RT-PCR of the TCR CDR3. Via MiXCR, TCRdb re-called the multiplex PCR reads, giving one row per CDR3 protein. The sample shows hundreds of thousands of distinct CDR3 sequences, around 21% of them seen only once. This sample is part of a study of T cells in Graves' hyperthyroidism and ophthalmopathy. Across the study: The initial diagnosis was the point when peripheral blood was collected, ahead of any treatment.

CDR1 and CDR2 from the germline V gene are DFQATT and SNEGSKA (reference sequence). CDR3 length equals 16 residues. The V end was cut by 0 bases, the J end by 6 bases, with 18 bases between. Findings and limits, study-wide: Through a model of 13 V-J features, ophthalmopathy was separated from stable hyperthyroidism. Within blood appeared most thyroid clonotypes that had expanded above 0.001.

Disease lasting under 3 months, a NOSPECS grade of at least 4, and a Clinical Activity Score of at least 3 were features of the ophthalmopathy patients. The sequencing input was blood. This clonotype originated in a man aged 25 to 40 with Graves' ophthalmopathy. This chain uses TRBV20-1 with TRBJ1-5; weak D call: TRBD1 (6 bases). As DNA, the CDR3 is TGCAGTGCTAGAGATTTCCGGGACAACTACCTTCAGCCCCAGCATTTT. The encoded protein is CSARDFRDNYLQPQHF.